What follows are 21 T cell receptor beta chains derived from one specimen sequenced in a study of CD8+CD57+ T cells in acquired aplastic anemia. Template material for TCR beta VDJ and CDR3 profiling consisted of genomic DNA. TCRdb re-derived calls from the reads in MiXCR, one entry per CDR3 protein. The table records 150,000 to 200,000 distinct CDR3 sequences, 60% to 70% of them present only once. Sequences were obtained from sorted CD4+, CD8+, or CD8+CD57+ T cells (not recorded which) from PBMCs. The receptors stem from a human donor in good health.

This clonotype was seen a single time. J is TRBJ1-1 and V is TRBV20-1; D gene ambiguous. Germline V gene sequence: CDR1 DFQATT, CDR2 SNEGSKA (reference sequence). V lost 5 bases and J 8 bases, leaving 18 bases between the germline ends. This CDR3 contains 13 residues. CDR3 DNA: TGCAGTGCTCGTAATGGATACTCCTACGAAGCTTTCTTT. It codes for CSARNGYSYEAFF.

The rearrangement uses TRBV7-2 and TRBJ2-7; weak D call: TRBD2 (6 bases). The CDR3 contains 14 residues. Germline assignment: CDR1 SGHTA and CDR2 FQGNSA. The ends were cut back, 5 bases at V and 2 bases at J, with 13 bases in the middle. The CDR3, as DNA: TGTGCCAGCAGCAAACTACCGGGAGCCTACGAGCAGTACTTC. It encodes CASSKLPGAYEQYF.

In its sample, this clonotype was seen many times. The J gene is TRBJ1-1, the V gene TRBV13, with unresolved D. The CDR3 length is 13 residues. V gave up 5 bases and J gave up 1 base, with 8 bases separating them. Looked up from germline, CDR1 is PRHDT and CDR2 is FYEKMQ (reference sequence). CDR3 in amino acids: CASSTASNTEAFF. The CDR3 DNA follows: TGTGCCAGCAGCACGGCTTCGAACACTGAAGCTTTCTTT.

The rearrangement links TRBV5-1 to TRBJ2-7; 9 nucleotides align to TRBD2. Germline assignment: CDR1 SGHRS and CDR2 YFSETQ. The junction had 4 bases not matched to a gene; V was cut back by 0 bases and J by 0 bases. This CDR3 spans 16 amino acids. The CDR3 nucleotides are TGCGCCAGCAGCTTGGCTAGCGGGATACGCTCCTACGAGCAGTACTTC. Encoded protein: CASSLASGIRSYEQYF.

This clonotype was picked up many times. This rearrangement joins TRBV7-8 to TRBJ2-7; a weak D match, TRBD1 (6 bases). The germline V gene encodes CDR1 SGHVS and CDR2 FQNEAQ. The CDR3 runs to 15 residues. V was shortened by 2 bases and J by 2 bases, with 13 bases between the two germline ends. The CDR3 nucleotides read TGTGCCAGCAGCTTATCCCGCAGACAGGCCTACGAGCAGTACTTC. This translates into CASSLSRRQAYEQYF. The full variable domain, with the rest looked up from reference TRBV7-8 and TRBJ2-7, is GAGVSQSPRYKVAKRGQDVALRCDPISGHVSLFWYQQALGQGPEFLTYFQNEAQLDKSGLPSDRFFAERPEGSVSTLKIQRTQQEDSAVYLCASSLSRRQAYEQYFGPGTRLTVT.

This clonotype was observed many times. The chain uses TRBV11-2 and TRBJ2-5; 10 positions agree with TRBD2. Germline values: CDR1 SGHAT, CDR2 FQNNGV. CDR3 length: 15 amino acids. J gave up 4 bases and V 3 bases, and 5 bases lay outside the gene matches. The CDR3 sequence is CASSFLAGEGETQYF. CDR3 coding DNA: TGTGCCAGCAGCTTCCTAGCGGGAGAGGGAGAGACCCAGTACTTC.

The chain recombines TRBV24-1 with TRBJ1-1, with D perhaps TRBD1 (6 bases). V was clipped by 6 bases and J by 4 bases, with 14 bases between them. Per germline, CDR1 KGHDR and CDR2 SFDVKD. There are 14 residues in the CDR3. Here the CDR3 reads CATSLAGDFTEAFF. The CDR3 nucleotides read TGTGCCACCAGTTTGGCAGGGGATTTCACTGAAGCTTTCTTT.

The rearrangement links TRBV25-1 to TRBJ2-7; D uncertain. V was pared by 4 bases and J by 5 bases, with 15 bases between. This CDR3 spans 14 amino acids. Germline-derived CDR1 and CDR2 are MGHDK and SYGVNS. CDR3 residues: CASSVSLGQDEQYF. In DNA form, the CDR3 reads TGTGCCAGCAGTGTATCCCTGGGCCAGGACGAGCAGTACTTC.

V and J are TRBV6-2 or TRBV6-3 and TRBJ2-7, with D perhaps matching TRBD1 (5 bases). The V end was cut by 5 bases, the J end by 6 bases, with 8 bases between. Germline values: CDR1 MNHEY, CDR2 SVGEGT. The CDR3 contains 11 residues. The CDR3 DNA reads TGTGCCAGCAGTGTGACAGTCGAGCAGTACTTC. Translating gives CASSVTVEQYF.

The rearrangement joins TRBV19 to TRBJ2-1, with 7 bases aligning to TRBD2. This CDR3 contains 14 residues. The ends lost 6 bases at V and 6 bases at J; junction bases unmatched: 8. Germline V lookup: CDR1 LNHDA, CDR2 SQIVND (reference sequence). The CDR3 DNA follows: TGTGCCAGTAGGATCGGCGGGGGACCCAATGAGCAGTTCTTC. Amino acids: CASRIGGGPNEQFF.

The chain carries TRBV29-1 and TRBJ1-1, with D unclear. This CDR3 has 16 residues. The germline V gene encodes CDR1 SQVTM and CDR2 ANQGSEA. The ends were cut back, 4 bases at V and 1 base at J, with 19 bases in the middle. The CDR3 region has the DNA TGCAGCGTTGGCCCGCGCTTTGGTTGGGAGAACACTGAAGCTTTCTTT. It specifies CSVGPRFGWENTEAFF.

The chain is built from TRBV29-1 and TRBJ1-1; no definite D call. The CDR3 spans 15 residues. Germline V CDR1 and CDR2: SQVTM, ANQGSEA. Trimming left V 2 bases short and J 2 bases short, with 15 bases between. This CDR3 is CSVESEALINTEAFF. Written as DNA, the CDR3 is TGCAGCGTTGAATCTGAGGCCCTAATTAACACTGAAGCTTTCTTT.

This chain connects TRBV9 to TRBJ2-1, with D possibly TRBD1 on 5 matching bases. The ends were cut back, 5 bases at V and 10 bases at J, with 22 bases in the middle. The CDR3 has 15 residues. The germline V gene has CDR1 SGDLS and CDR2 YYNGEE. Here the CDR3 reads CASSEALRRGLEQFF. The CDR3 coding sequence is TGTGCCAGCAGTGAAGCGCTTCGAAGGGGTTTGGAGCAGTTCTTC.

CDR3 nucleotide sequence: TGTGCCAGCAGGCAGGGGGCCAGGGACACCGGGGAGCTGTTTTTT. Translation gives CASRQGARDTGELFF. The genes are TRBV12-3 or TRBV12-4 and TRBJ2-2; 8 nucleotides line up with TRBD1. The CDR3 consists of 15 residues. Unmatched junction bases numbered 6, after V lost 6 bases and J lost 3 bases.

This clonotype was counted ten times or more. This sequence joins TRBV6-6 and TRBJ2-1; possibly TRBD1 for D (5 bases). The CDR3 totals 13 residues. The V and J ends lost 6 bases and 7 bases respectively, with 13 bases between them. CDR1 is MNHNY, CDR2 SVGAGI, per germline (reference sequence). CDR3: CASSDSSYNEQFF. As DNA, the CDR3 is TGTGCCAGCAGCGACAGTAGCTATAATGAGCAGTTCTTC.

V is TRBV7-4 and J is TRBJ1-2, with 10 bases aligning to TRBD1. From germline, CDR1 is SGHVT and CDR2 SQSDAQ. Losses at the gene ends were 1 base for V and 6 bases for J; bases not matched to a gene: 2. The CDR3 is made up of 14 amino acids. The CDR3 protein is CASSLVGQGNGYTF. The CDR3 region has the DNA TGTGCCAGCAGCTTAGTGGGACAGGGGAATGGCTACACCTTC.

This clonotype was counted many times. CDR3: CASSPSGPEHNSPLHF. The CDR3 region has the DNA TGTGCCAGCAGCCCTTCGGGACCGGAGCATAATTCACCCCTCCACTTT. The chain joins TRBV7-9 to TRBJ1-6; D may be TRBD1 (5 bases). Trimming took 5 bases from V and 5 from J, leaving 16 bases between them. The CDR3 consists of 16 residues. CDR1 is SEHNR and CDR2 is FQNEAQ in the germline V gene (reference sequence).

V usage is TRBV19 and J usage is TRBJ2-2; D is possibly TRBD1 or TRBD2 (5 bases each). V lost 7 bases to trimming and J lost 7 bases, with 22 bases between them. CDR3 size: 16 residues. CDR1 and CDR2 (germline): LNHDA, SQIVND (reference sequence). Written as DNA, the CDR3 is TGTGCCAGTAATCTGTCAGGGCGGTCCGGAGGCGGGGAGCTGTTTTTT. Protein product: CASNLSGRSGGGELFF.

This clonotype came up many times. CDR3 residues: CASSQPGLGGEKLFF. The CDR3 DNA reads TGTGCCAGCAGCCAACCCGGGCTAGGCGGTGAAAAACTGTTTTTT. The genes are TRBV14 and TRBJ1-4; D ambiguous. This CDR3 is 15 amino acids long. V was shortened by 2 bases and J by 7 bases, with 14 bases between the two germline ends. Per the germline V gene, CDR1 is SGHDN and CDR2 is FVKESK.

This clonotype was observed a single time. This chain connects TRBV12-3 or TRBV12-4 to TRBJ1-6; D is undetermined. V was trimmed by 7 bases and J by 7 bases, leaving 8 bases between them. The CDR3 covers 12 residues. CDR3 amino acids: CASTRPNSPLHF. The CDR3 nucleotides read TGTGCCAGCACGCGGCCAAATTCACCCCTCCACTTT.

For the CDR3, the DNA is TGTGCCAGCAGCTATACAGAGAACACTGAAGCTTTCTTT. Translation gives CASSYTENTEAFF. The chain joins TRBV7-2 to TRBJ1-1; D remains ambiguous. V lost 4 bases, J lost 1 base, and 7 bases lay in between. CDR3 size: 13 residues. Germline CDR1 and CDR2: SGHTA and FQGNSA. Variable domain in full (rest from reference TRBV7-2 and TRBJ1-1): GAGVSQSPSNKVTEKGKDVELRCDPISGHTALYWYRQSLGQGLEFLIYFQGNSAPDKSGLPSDRFSAERTGGSVSTLTIQRTQQEDSAVYLCASSYTENTEAFFGQGTRLTVV.